A single sample gave rise to the 17 T cell receptor beta chains below, sequenced in a study of shared clonotypes between healthy human individuals (dated by TCRdb to the early 2020s). Library creation used the immunoSEQ multiplex PCR assay. TCRdb re-hosts the immuneACCESS table, in-frame sequences only. Its copies lack some clones; in the studies checked, an unresolved V gene accounts for under half of them, and the cause for the rest is not known. The sample table lists some 1.5 million clones, under 99% of them with a count of one. Of the sample, roughly 0.4% is held by the ten largest clones. The sequenced sample consisted of naive CD4+ T cells sorted from blood. In the paper's terms, the cell subset or site label means: CD45RA+ positively selected. All receptors come from a man under 40 in good health.

J is TRBJ1-4 and V is TRBV10-3; D not resolved. In germline, CDR1 is ENHRY, CDR2 SYGVKD. The germline V and J ends were trimmed by 6 bases and 8 bases, with 13 bases remaining between them. This CDR3 spans 13 amino acids. This chain's CDR3 is CAISLEGGEKLFF. The CDR3 bases are TGTGCCATCAGCCTAGAGGGAGGCGAAAAACTGTTTTTT.

The chain combines TRBV6-5 with TRBJ2-3, with D tentatively TRBD1 or TRBD2 (5 bases each). With 6 bases removed from V and 0 bases from J, the gap between germline ends came to 13 bases. This CDR3 contains 15 residues. The germline V gene encodes CDR1 MNHEY and CDR2 SVGAGI. CDR3 nucleotide sequence: TGTGCCAGCAGCTGGGCCGGGACGAGCACAGATACGCAGTATTTT. It specifies CASSWAGTSTDTQYF.

The chain recombines TRBV30 with TRBJ1-1; no clear D gene. V lost 0 bases, J lost 4 bases, and 9 bases lay in between. CDR1 GTSNPN and CDR2 SVGIG come from the germline V gene (reference sequence). The length of the CDR3 is 13 residues. CDR3 region: CAWSVGLSTEAFF. DNA for the CDR3: TGTGCCTGGAGTGTTGGGCTTTCCACTGAAGCTTTCTTT.

The chain combines TRBV5-1 with TRBJ1-4; a possible D gene is TRBD1 (5 bases). The CDR3 consists of 17 residues. CDR1 and CDR2 from the germline V gene are SGHRS and YFSETQ. V shed 4 bases and J shed 0 bases, with 16 bases lying between them. CDR3 nucleotide sequence: TGCGCCAGCAGCCCATTTGGGGGGGTTGCAACTAATGAAAAACTGTTTTTT. Translating gives CASSPFGGVATNEKLFF.

This clone was seen more than once but under ten times. The same CDR3 arises from other DNA sequences in this sample as well. CDR3 nucleotides: TGCGCCAGCAGCTTGGCCGGGGGGAACACTGAAGCTTTCTTT. Its protein is CASSLAGGNTEAFF. The rearrangement joins TRBV5-1 to TRBJ1-1; maybe TRBD1 (5 bases). The CDR3 loop spans 14 amino acids. V was shortened by 0 bases and J by 1 base, with 7 bases between the two germline ends. Germline V gene sequence: CDR1 SGHRS, CDR2 YFSETQ.

The chain carries TRBV7-8 and TRBJ1-3; no clear D gene. The CDR3 loop spans 17 amino acids. The ends were cut back, 2 bases at V and 2 bases at J, with 16 bases in the middle. Germline CDR1 and CDR2: SGHVS and FQNEAQ. The CDR3 DNA is TGTGCCAGCAGCTTATCGGCGGTAACTCCTCCTGGAAACACCATATATTTT. Residues: CASSLSAVTPPGNTIYF.

The genes are TRBV5-1 and TRBJ2-7; 7 bases match TRBD2. The CDR3 sequence is 15 residues long. Trimming took 0 bases from V and 2 from J; bases not matched to a gene: 5. Per the germline V gene, CDR1 is SGHRS and CDR2 is YFSETQ. Here the CDR3 DNA reads TGCGCCAGCAGCTTGGTAACGGGAGGCCCCTACGAGCAGTACTTC. Its protein is CASSLVTGGPYEQYF.

J is TRBJ1-2 and V is TRBV7-9; D is uncertain. CDR1 and CDR2 from the germline V gene are SEHNR and FQNEAQ (reference sequence). This CDR3 spans 14 amino acids. Trimming shortened V by 7 bases and J by 5 bases, and 17 bases separated the two germline ends. The CDR3 is CASNPTRGTYGYTF. Written as DNA, the CDR3 is TGTGCCAGCAACCCAACGCGGGGTACTTATGGCTACACCTTC.

V gene TRBV27 combines with J gene TRBJ2-1; D gene ambiguous. This CDR3 contains 14 residues. V lost 1 base, J lost 4 bases, and 8 bases lay in between. Per the germline V gene, CDR1 is MNHEY and CDR2 is SMNVEV (reference sequence). The CDR3 DNA reads as TGTGCCAGCAGTTTATGGTCCAGGTACAATGAGCAGTTCTTC. Amino acid sequence: CASSLWSRYNEQFF.

This clone occurred once. The rearrangement links TRBV18 to TRBJ1-5; a weak D match, TRBD1 (5 bases). The length of the CDR3 is 14 residues. Trimming removed 6 bases at V and 5 bases at J, with 14 bases between. The germline gives CDR1 KGHSH, CDR2 LQKENI. In nucleotides, the CDR3 is TGTGCCAGCTCTCGATCGTGGGGGGATCAGCCCCAGCATTTT. It yields the protein CASSRSWGDQPQHF.

The V call is TRBV2, the J call TRBJ1-1, with a weak D call TRBD1 (5 bases). The V gene's germline CDR1 is SNHLY and CDR2 FYNNEI. CDR3 length: 13 amino acids. The V gene lost 8 bases and the J gene lost 3 bases, with 13 bases spanning the gap. CDR3 DNA: TGTGCCAGCCGGGGCCAGGCTCACACTGAAGCTTTCTTT. It yields the protein CASRGQAHTEAFF.

The rearrangement links TRBV28 to TRBJ1-1, with 8 nucleotides matching TRBD1. There are 18 residues in the CDR3. Trimming took 3 bases from V and 1 from J; bases not matched to a gene: 13. Germline loops: CDR1 MDHEN, CDR2 SYDVKM. CDR3 DNA sequence: TGTGCCAGCAGTTTCCCGGGTTGGACAGGGCGTAGGAACACTGAAGCTTTCTTT. This gives the protein CASSFPGWTGRRNTEAFF.

This chain joins TRBV5-1 and TRBJ2-2; 7 bases align to TRBD2. V was pared by 3 bases and J by 5 bases, with 4 bases of the junction left unmatched. Germline CDR1 SGHRS, CDR2 YFSETQ. This CDR3 region has 14 residues. The CDR3 DNA is TGCGCCAGCAGCTCGGGAGGAGCGACCGGGGAGCTGTTTTTT. It encodes CASSSGGATGELFF.

The chain uses TRBV7-9 and TRBJ1-4; no reliable D call. The CDR3 loop spans 14 amino acids. Per germline, CDR1 SEHNR and CDR2 FQNEAQ (reference sequence). V was trimmed by 4 bases and J by 6 bases, leaving 12 bases between them. CDR3 sequence: CASSSSWGYEKLFF. In nucleotides, the CDR3 is TGTGCCAGCAGCTCGAGCTGGGGTTATGAAAAACTGTTTTTT.

This sequence joins TRBV10-3 and TRBJ2-7; D is unclear. This CDR3 spans 12 amino acids. Germline CDR1 reads ENHRY; CDR2 reads SYGVKD. V gave up 6 bases and J gave up 9 bases, with 15 bases separating them. The CDR3 nucleotides read TGTGCCATCAGGGACCATGCCGTAGGGCAGTACTTC. Its protein product is CAIRDHAVGQYF.

This sequence joins TRBV11-1 and TRBJ2-1, with a possible D match to TRBD2 (5 bases). Germline CDR1 and CDR2: SGHAT and FQDESV (reference sequence). V lost 8 bases, J lost 4 bases, and 12 bases lay in between. The CDR3 length is 13 residues. CDR3 sequence reads: CASEGLGYNEQFF. In DNA, the CDR3 is TGTGCCAGCGAGGGTCTCGGATACAATGAGCAGTTCTTC.

The V call is TRBV11-2, the J call TRBJ2-1; TRBD2 is a possible D gene (5 bases). Germline CDR1 reads SGHAT; CDR2 reads FQNNGV. Trimming stripped 2 bases from V and 6 bases from J, with 8 bases between. There are 13 residues in the CDR3. The CDR3 sequence: CASSLLEGNEQFF. DNA of the CDR3: TGTGCCAGCAGCTTACTCGAGGGCAATGAGCAGTTCTTC.